The T cell receptor beta chain described here comes from a study of CD8 T cells in ankylosing spondylitis. TCRdb ran MiXCR on the 5' RACE reads and lists one entry per CDR3 protein. The sample lists a few hundred thousand distinct CDR3 sequences; around 16% were seen once. Study results and limitations: Seemingly characteristic of ankylosing spondylitis blood was a TCR beta motif consisting of several highly homologous variants.

V lost 1 base and J lost 6, with 3 bases in between. The CDR3 totals 12 residues. This clonotype was recorded at least ten times. Its target is unknown. Material: blood, either unsorted or a sorted T cell fraction (not recorded which). This clonotype originated in a male donor with ankylosing spondylitis. The chain joins TRBV12-3 or TRBV12-4 to TRBJ2-2; D remains ambiguous. CDR3 sequence (DNA): TGTGCCAGCAGTTTAGTCCCCGGGGAGCTGTTTTTT. This sequence encodes CASSLVPGELFF.